A single sample gave rise to the 19 T cell receptor beta chains below, sequenced in a study of shared clonotypes between healthy human individuals. TCRdb's copy holds only in-frame clones and misses some; the assay was immunoSEQ multiplex PCR. The sample has roughly 2.2 million clones, around 92% seen once. The sequenced sample consisted of naive CD4+ T cells from PBMCs. As for subset: CD45RA+ positively selected. The receptors were gathered from a man aged 18 to 30 in good health. Some clones in this sample may be carry-over from other donors' samples.

The gene calls are TRBV19 and TRBJ1-5, with TRBD1 matching 10 bases. The V and J ends lost 10 bases and 2 bases, in that order; junction bases with no gene match: 11. The CDR3 spans 16 residues. Germline V lookup: CDR1 LNHDA, CDR2 SQIVND (reference sequence). The CDR3 loop is CATLKTGGGGNQPQHF. The CDR3, as DNA: TGTGCCACCCTGAAGACAGGGGGCGGAGGCAATCAGCCCCAGCATTTT.

The rearrangement uses TRBV6-1 and TRBJ2-5, with 7 bases matching TRBD1. The CDR3 runs 14 residues. Unmatched junction bases numbered 6, after V lost 3 bases and J lost 5 bases. Per germline, CDR1 MNHNS and CDR2 SASEGT. The CDR3, as DNA: TGTGCCAGCAGTGATTTCGAGGGGGCTGAGACCCAGTACTTC. The encoded protein is CASSDFEGAETQYF.

To note about this clone: Other DNA sequences from this sample encode an identical CDR3 as well. This chain joins TRBV15 and TRBJ2-5; no clear D gene. The CDR3 is 12 residues long. Per the germline V gene, CDR1 is LNHNV and CDR2 is YYDKDF (reference sequence). Deletions cut 1 base from V and 2 bases from J, with 2 bases between. The CDR3 DNA reads TGTGCCACCAGCAGAGGGCAAGAGACCCAGTACTTC. Residues: CATSRGQETQYF.

V usage is TRBV5-1 and J usage is TRBJ1-2; 10 bases agree with TRBD1. V shed 4 bases and J 4 bases; nucleotides not matched to a gene: 13. The CDR3 loop spans 17 amino acids. Germline V gene lookup returns CDR1 SGHRS and CDR2 YFSETQ. Here the CDR3 reads CASSGGAGQGIFYGYTF. The CDR3 DNA is TGCGCCAGCAGCGGCGGAGCGGGACAGGGGATTTTCTATGGCTACACCTTC.

The rearrangement links TRBV2 to TRBJ1-6; 8 bases fit TRBD1. Germline assignment: CDR1 SNHLY and CDR2 FYNNEI. The CDR3 sequence is 15 residues long. V was pared by 5 bases and J by 8 bases, with 8 bases of the junction left unmatched. The DNA of the CDR3 is TGTGCCAGCAGTTGGGACAGGTCTACGGATTCACCCCTCCACTTT. Encoded protein: CASSWDRSTDSPLHF. The full variable domain, completed using reference TRBV2 and TRBJ1-6, is EPEVTQTPSHQVTQMGQEVILRCVPISNHLYFYWYRQILGQKVEFLVSFYNNEISEKSEIFDDQFSVERPDGSNFTLKIRSTKLEDSAMYFCASSWDRSTDSPLHFGNGTRLTVT.

This clone appeared once. V usage is TRBV19 and J usage is TRBJ2-3, with D uncertain. This CDR3 contains 16 residues. The V end lost 3 bases, the J end lost 1 base, and 14 bases lay between the germline ends. Germline CDR1 and CDR2: LNHDA and SQIVND (reference sequence). CDR3 residues: CASSIRLSSGTDTQYF. The CDR3 bases are TGTGCCAGTAGTATTAGGCTCTCCAGCGGCACAGATACGCAGTATTTT.

The J gene is TRBJ2-7, the V gene TRBV30; 8 bases are shared with TRBD2. The CDR3 covers 16 residues. Per the germline V gene, CDR1 is GTSNPN and CDR2 is SVGIG (reference sequence). J lost 0 bases, V lost 3 bases, and 10 bases had no gene match. This chain's CDR3 is CAWSLTSAYSSYEQYF. CDR3 sequence (DNA): TGTGCCTGGAGCCTGACTAGCGCATATAGCTCCTACGAGCAGTACTTC.

The chain joins TRBV5-1 to TRBJ1-4; the match to TRBD1 covers 7 bases. With 4 bases clipped from V and 6 bases from J, the junction kept 6 bases outside the gene matches. Germline V gene data show CDR1 as SGHRS and CDR2 as YFSETQ. The CDR3 is 14 amino acids. The chain's CDR3 is CASSLRQGYEKLFF. The CDR3 bases are TGCGCCAGCAGCCTTAGACAGGGATATGAAAAACTGTTTTTT.

The rearrangement uses TRBV7-6 and TRBJ1-1, with a possible D match to TRBD1 (5 bases). Germline CDR1 SGHVS, CDR2 FNYEAQ. Trimming took off 1 base at V and 1 base at J, with 16 bases between the two ends. CDR3 length equals 17 residues. In DNA form, the CDR3 reads TGTGCCAGCAGCTTAGGGCTGGGGGAGCACAGGAACACTGAAGCTTTCTTT. Protein: CASSLGLGEHRNTEAFF.

The genes are TRBV5-1 and TRBJ2-3; D is tentatively TRBD1 or TRBD2 (5 bases each). Germline V gene data show CDR1 as SGHRS and CDR2 as YFSETQ. Trimming removed 5 bases at V and 4 bases at J, with 17 bases between. This CDR3 contains 15 residues. As DNA, the CDR3 is TGCGCCAGCAGTGAAGTCGGGGCCGACCCAGATACGCAGTATTTT. Amino acids: CASSEVGADPDTQYF.

This clone was detected only once. This chain joins TRBV5-1 and TRBJ2-1; TRBD2 agrees at 10 bases. CDR3 length equals 14 residues. V lost 7 bases and J lost 7; bases outside the gene matches: 8. The germline CDR1 and CDR2 sequences are SGHRS and YFSETQ. DNA for the CDR3: TGCGCCAGCCGTAGAAGCGGGAGGGAGAATGAGCAGTTCTTC. Translated, it gives CASRRSGRENEQFF.

This clone has a handful of counts. Additional DNA sequences in this sample encode the identical CDR3. The V gene is TRBV5-1, the J gene TRBJ2-7; no definite D call. V shed 1 base and J shed 3 bases, with 5 bases lying between them. The CDR3 has 12 residues. The germline V gene has CDR1 SGHRS and CDR2 YFSETQ. The DNA of the CDR3 is TGCGCCAGCAGCTTGATAGGCTACGAGCAGTACTTC. Protein: CASSLIGYEQYF. Using reference TRBV5-1 and TRBJ2-7 for the parts outside the CDR3, the full variable domain is KAGVTQTPRYLIKTRGQQVTLSCSPISGHRSVSWYQQTPGQGLQFLFEYFSETQRNKGNFPGRFSGRQFSNSRSEMNVSTLELGDSALYLCASSLIGYEQYFGPGTRLTVT.

The J gene is TRBJ2-1, the V gene TRBV18; maybe TRBD2 (6 bases). The CDR3 runs 16 residues. Per germline, CDR1 KGHSH and CDR2 LQKENI. Trimming stripped 3 bases from V and 7 bases from J, with 19 bases between. The CDR3 DNA reads TGTGCCAGCTCACCGTCCTCTAGCGTATGGATGAATGAGCAGTTCTTC. Amino acids: CASSPSSSVWMNEQFF. Full variable domain (missing parts from reference TRBV18 and TRBJ2-1): NAGVMQNPRHLVRRRGQEARLRCSPMKGHSHVYWYRQLPEEGLKFMVYLQKENIIDESGMPKERFSAEFPKEGPSILRIQQVVRGDSAAYFCASSPSSSVWMNEQFFGPGTRLTVL.

The chain carries TRBV6-4 and TRBJ1-2, with D perhaps matching TRBD1 (5 bases). The CDR3 has 14 amino acids. The ends were cut back, 4 bases at V and 8 bases at J, with 17 bases in the middle. Germline V gene data show CDR1 as MRHNA and CDR2 as SNTAGT. The CDR3 is CASSADRRSGGYTF. CDR3 coding DNA: TGTGCCAGCAGTGCCGACAGACGGTCGGGAGGCTACACCTTC.

This clone was detected only a few times. V is TRBV28 and J is TRBJ1-5; D remains unclear. The CDR3 contains 12 residues. V gave up 5 bases and J gave up 8 bases, with 10 bases separating them. Germline V gives CDR1 MDHEN, CDR2 SYDVKM. The CDR3 loop is CASSLLTEPQHF. As DNA, the CDR3 is TGTGCCAGCAGTCTACTCACGGAGCCCCAGCATTTT.

This clone was seen a single time. J is TRBJ1-3 and V is TRBV5-1; D unclear. Germline V CDR1 and CDR2: SGHRS, YFSETQ. The CDR3 has 15 residues. The germline V and J ends were trimmed by 0 bases and 4 bases, with 11 bases remaining between them. The CDR3 nucleotides read TGCGCCAGCAGCTTGGCCTCAGACCTGGGAAACACCATATATTTT. Its translation: CASSLASDLGNTIYF.

This clone was observed once. The chain uses TRBV6-1 and TRBJ2-7, with TRBD2 matching 8 bases. V shed 8 bases, J shed 1 base, and the junction held 4 bases outside the gene matches. The CDR3 has 13 residues. Germline lookup yields CDR1 MNHNS and CDR2 SASEGT. Here the CDR3 DNA reads TGTGCCAGCTGTGTAGCGGGATCCTACGAGCAGTACTTC. Translation: CASCVAGSYEQYF.

The chain combines TRBV28 with TRBJ2-5; no clear D. CDR3 length: 13 amino acids. V lost 6 bases and J lost 7, with 15 bases in between. Germline values: CDR1 MDHEN, CDR2 SYDVKM. The CDR3 sequence is CASRTPTLSTQYF. The DNA for the CDR3 is TGTGCCAGCAGAACCCCAACCCTGTCGACCCAGTACTTC.

This clone was seen just once. J is TRBJ1-2 and V is TRBV19, with 7 bases matching TRBD1. V gave up 3 bases and J gave up 2 bases; unmatched junction bases: 6. This CDR3 region has 15 residues. CDR1 and CDR2 from the germline V gene are LNHDA and SQIVND (reference sequence). The CDR3 region has the DNA TGTGCCAGTAGTATTTTGACAGGGAGAAACTATGGCTACACCTTC. This encodes CASSILTGRNYGYTF.